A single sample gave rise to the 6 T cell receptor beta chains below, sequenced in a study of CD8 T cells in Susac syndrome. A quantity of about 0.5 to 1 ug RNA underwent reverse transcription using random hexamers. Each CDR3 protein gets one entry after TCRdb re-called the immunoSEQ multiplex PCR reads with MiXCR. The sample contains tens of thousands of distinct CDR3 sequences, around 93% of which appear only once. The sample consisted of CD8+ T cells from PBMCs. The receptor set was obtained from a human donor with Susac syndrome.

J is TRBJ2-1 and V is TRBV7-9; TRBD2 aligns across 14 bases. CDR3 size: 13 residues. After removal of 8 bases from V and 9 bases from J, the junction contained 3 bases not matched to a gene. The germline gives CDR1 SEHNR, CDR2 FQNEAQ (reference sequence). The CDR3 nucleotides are TGTGCCAGCGGGACTAGCGGGAGTGGTGAGCAGTTCTTC. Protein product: CASGTSGSGEQFF.

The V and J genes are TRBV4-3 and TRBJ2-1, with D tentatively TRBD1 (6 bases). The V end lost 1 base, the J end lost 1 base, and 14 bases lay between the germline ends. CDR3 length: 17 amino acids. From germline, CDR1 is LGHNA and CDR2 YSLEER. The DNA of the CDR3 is TGCGCCAGCAGCCAAGCTTGGCCAGGGGTATCCTACAATGAGCAGTTCTTC. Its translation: CASSQAWPGVSYNEQFF.

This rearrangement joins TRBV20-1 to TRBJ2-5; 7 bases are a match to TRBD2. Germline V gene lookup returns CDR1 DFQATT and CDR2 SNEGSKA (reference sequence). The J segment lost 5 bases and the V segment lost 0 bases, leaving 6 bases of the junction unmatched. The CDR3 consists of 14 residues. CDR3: CSARDRAGVETQYF. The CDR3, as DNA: TGCAGTGCTAGAGACAGGGCGGGAGTGGAGACCCAGTACTTC.

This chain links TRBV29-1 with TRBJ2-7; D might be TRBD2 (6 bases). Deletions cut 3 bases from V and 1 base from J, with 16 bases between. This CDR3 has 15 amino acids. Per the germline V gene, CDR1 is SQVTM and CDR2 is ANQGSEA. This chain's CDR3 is CSVELQEGPSYEQYF. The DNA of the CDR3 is TGCAGCGTTGAGCTCCAGGAGGGACCTTCCTACGAGCAGTACTTC.

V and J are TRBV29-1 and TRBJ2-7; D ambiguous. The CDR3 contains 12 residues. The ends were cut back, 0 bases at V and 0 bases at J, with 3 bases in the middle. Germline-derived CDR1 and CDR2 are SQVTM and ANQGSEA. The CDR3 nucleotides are TGCAGCGTTGAAGAAAGCTCCTACGAGCAGTACTTC. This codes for CSVEESSYEQYF.

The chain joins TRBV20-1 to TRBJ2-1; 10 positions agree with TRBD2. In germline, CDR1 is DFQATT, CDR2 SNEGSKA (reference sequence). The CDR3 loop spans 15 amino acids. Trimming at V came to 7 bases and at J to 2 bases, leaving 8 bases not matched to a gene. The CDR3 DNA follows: TGCAGTGGGGAGAAGCGGGAGGGCCCCTACAATGAGCAGTTCTTC. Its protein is CSGEKREGPYNEQFF.